Sequencing of this T cell receptor beta chain was carried out in a study of response to subunit inactivated influenza vaccine. TCRdb reprocessed the RT-PCR reads with MiXCR, giving one entry per CDR3 protein. The table includes approximately 680,000 distinct CDR3 sequences, approximately 15% detected once. Notes on this clonotype: Its antigen is unknown.

From germline, CDR1 is SGHRS and CDR2 YFSETQ. The CDR3 runs 15 residues. Trimming took off 1 base at V and 7 bases at J, with 15 bases between the two ends. Study outcomes and limitations: T cells newly recruited by each seasonal influenza vaccination are few, the authors suggested.

The receptor was isolated from a man in his forties or fifties who received an inactivated influenza vaccine. The chain is built from TRBV5-1 and TRBJ2-1; D remains ambiguous. The sample in question was PBMCs from blood, obtained approximately 12 days after vaccination. CDR3 protein: CASSLMASAVNEQFF. CDR3 DNA: TGCGCCAGCAGCTTGATGGCTAGTGCGGTGAATGAGCAGTTCTTC.